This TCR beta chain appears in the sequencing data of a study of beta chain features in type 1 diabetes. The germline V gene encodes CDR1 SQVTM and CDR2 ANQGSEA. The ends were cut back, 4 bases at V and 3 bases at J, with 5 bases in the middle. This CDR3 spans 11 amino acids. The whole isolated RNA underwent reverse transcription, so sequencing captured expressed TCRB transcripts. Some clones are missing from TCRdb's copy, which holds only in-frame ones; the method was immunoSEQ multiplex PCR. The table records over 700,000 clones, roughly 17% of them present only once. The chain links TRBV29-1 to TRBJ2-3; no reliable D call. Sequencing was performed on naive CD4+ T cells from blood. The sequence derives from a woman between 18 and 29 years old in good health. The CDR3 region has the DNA TGCAGCGTTGCGATGACAGATACGCAGTATTTT. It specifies CSVAMTDTQYF.